This T cell receptor beta chain was captured in a study of radiotherapy plus CTLA-4 blockade in lung cancer. Study results and caveats: Early blood T cell clone dynamics, with interferon-beta, were reported to best predict response. In blood, after radiotherapy plus ipilimumab, tumor-derived TCR clones expanded.

With respect to this clone: Antigen: not known.

TCRdb's table, derived via immunoSEQ multiplex PCR, lists solely in-frame clones and lacks some. This table holds 25,000 to 40,000 clones, roughly 70% found once. Germline V gene lookup returns CDR1 SGDLS and CDR2 YYNGEE. V was cut by 0 bases and J by 2 bases, with 9 bases left in between. The CDR3 length is 15 residues. The source of this sequence is a human donor with non-small cell lung cancer who had stable disease on radiotherapy plus ipilimumab. The genes are TRBV9 and TRBJ2-1, with D perhaps matching TRBD1 (6 bases). Sequenced material: peripheral blood, taken from a patient treated with radiotherapy plus ipilimumab. Written as DNA, the CDR3 is TGTGCCAGCAGCGTAGACGGACAGACCTACAATGAGCAGTTCTTC. It is translated as CASSVDGQTYNEQFF.